This T cell receptor (beta chain) is drawn from a study of T cells in tuberculosis. Study-level results: Cases with active tuberculosis were adults, while controls were adolescents. Active tuberculosis patients had shorter CDR3-alpha; the beta difference was nonsignificant.

Profiled with immunoSEQ multiplex PCR; TCRdb holds only in-frame clones, not every one. Among fewer than 11,000 clones listed, about 93% were seen once. Unsorted cryopreserved PBMC were sequenced, averaging roughly 100,000 T cells per clinical donor. The germline V gene encodes CDR1 SGHVS and CDR2 FQNEAQ. J lost 8 bases, V lost 1 base, and 4 bases had no gene match. The CDR3 length is 14 residues. In the case of this clone: Antigen specificity is unknown.

The sample taken for sequencing was PBMCs. This chain uses TRBV7-8 with TRBJ1-4; 7 nucleotides line up with TRBD1. The clonotype comes from an adult with tuberculosis. The CDR3 sequence: CASSLGQGAEKLFF. The CDR3 DNA is TGTGCCAGCAGCTTAGGACAGGGTGCGGAAAAACTGTTTTTT.